Presented here are 15 T cell receptor beta chains from one specimen sequenced in a study of cytomegalovirus exposure and HLA in healthy donors. Both 60 Vbeta primers and 13 Jbeta primers went into the PCR. TCRdb's table, derived via immunoSEQ multiplex PCR, lists solely in-frame clones and lacks some. Here the sample spans about 130,000 clones, around four fifths being singletons. The sequenced material came from PBMCs. The receptors originated from a man aged 35-49 years in good health and CMV-seronegative.

This chain's CDR3 is CASSLAGGLYQETQYF. CDR3 coding DNA: TGCGCCAGCAGCTTGGCAGGGGGACTGTACCAAGAGACCCAGTACTTC. This chain connects TRBV5-1 to TRBJ2-5; the D gene is possibly TRBD1 (7 bases). Between the trimmed V and J ends, which lost 0 bases and 0 bases, there was a span of 12 bases. The CDR3 is 16 amino acids. The V gene's germline CDR1 is SGHRS and CDR2 YFSETQ. Variable domain in full (rest from reference TRBV5-1 and TRBJ2-5): KAGVTQTPRYLIKTRGQQVTLSCSPISGHRSVSWYQQTPGQGLQFLFEYFSETQRNKGNFPGRFSGRQFSNSRSEMNVSTLELGDSALYLCASSLAGGLYQETQYFGPGTRLLVL.

The V call is TRBV5-4, the J call TRBJ2-2; the match to TRBD2 covers 13 bases. The CDR3 covers 17 residues. CDR1 and CDR2 (germline): SGHNT, YYREEE (reference sequence). With V trimmed by 4 bases and J by 4 bases, 7 bases remained unmatched. CDR3 DNA: TGTGCCAGCAGCACCACTAGCGGGAGGGCGGTCACCGGGGAGCTGTTTTTT. Translating gives CASSTTSGRAVTGELFF.

The CDR3 is CASSTRQGEENEKLFF. Written as DNA, the CDR3 is TGTGCCAGCAGTACACGACAGGGAGAAGAGAATGAAAAACTGTTTTTT. V gene TRBV6-6 combines with J gene TRBJ1-4; the match to TRBD1 covers 7 bases. The CDR3 spans 16 residues. The J segment lost 5 bases and the V segment lost 5 bases, leaving 11 bases of the junction unmatched. Germline CDR1 and CDR2: MNHNY and SVGAGI (reference sequence).

V usage is TRBV5-1 and J usage is TRBJ2-3; a weak D match, TRBD1 (7 bases). V lost 3 bases and J 4 bases, leaving 12 bases between the germline ends. The CDR3 covers 14 residues. CDR1 and CDR2 from the germline V gene are SGHRS and YFSETQ. The CDR3 loop reads CASSSTGRSDTQYF. For the CDR3, the DNA is TGCGCCAGCAGCTCGACAGGGAGGTCAGATACGCAGTATTTT.

Worth noting for this clone: Germline is not matched at one junction end, which may reflect a read error. The genes are TRBV7-9 and TRBJ2-5; D is unclear. The CDR3 length is 16 residues. Germline lookup yields CDR1 SEHNR and CDR2 FQNEAQ (reference sequence). The CDR3 DNA is TGTTCCAGCAGCTCAACTTCCACAGAATCTCAAGAGACCCAGTACTTC. Its protein is CSSSSTSTESQETQYF.

The chain uses TRBV7-9 and TRBJ2-7; the match to TRBD1 covers 9 bases. This CDR3 is built from 14 residues. Germline V CDR1 and CDR2: SEHNR, FQNEAQ (reference sequence). After removal of 4 bases from V and 5 bases from J, the junction contained 6 bases not matched to a gene. The CDR3 here is CASSSQGALDEQYF. The CDR3 DNA follows: TGTGCCAGCAGCTCACAGGGGGCGTTGGACGAGCAGTACTTC.

This clone was seen just once. The chain's CDR3 is CASSLTDTENTEAFF. The CDR3 nucleotides are TGTGCCAGCAGCTTAACGGACACGGAGAACACTGAAGCTTTCTTT. The chain combines TRBV7-3 with TRBJ1-1; maybe TRBD1 (5 bases). Germline V gene sequence: CDR1 SGHTA, CDR2 FQGTGA. The CDR3 consists of 15 residues. Trimming left V 0 bases short and J 1 base short, with 9 bases between.

This chain uses TRBV27 with TRBJ2-5; D unclear. The CDR3 contains 13 residues. Germline CDR1 and CDR2: MNHEY and SMNVEV (reference sequence). V was clipped by 4 bases and J by 0 bases, with 6 bases between them. In DNA, the CDR3 is TGTGCCAGCAGTTATTCGTACCAAGAGACCCAGTACTTC. This translates into CASSYSYQETQYF.

This sequence joins TRBV25-1 and TRBJ2-7; 8 nucleotides agree with TRBD1. CDR1 is MGHDK, CDR2 SYGVNS, per germline. This CDR3 is 16 amino acids long. The J segment lost 6 bases and the V segment lost 3 bases, leaving 13 bases of the junction unmatched. The CDR3 DNA reads as TGTGCCAGCAGTGACCCGTTCCGGACAGGGAAAGGCGAGCAGTACTTC. It yields the protein CASSDPFRTGKGEQYF.

The chain recombines TRBV11-2 with TRBJ2-5; TRBD2 aligns across 8 bases. V lost 5 bases to trimming and J lost 7 bases; unmatched junction nucleotides: 15. There are 16 residues in the CDR3. Germline values: CDR1 SGHAT, CDR2 FQNNGV. The CDR3 region has the DNA TGTGCCAGCAGCCGCGTGGCTAGCGGGCCCCAGGGGACCCAGTACTTC. Translated: CASSRVASGPQGTQYF.

The gene calls are TRBV5-5 and TRBJ2-3, with 9 bases fitting TRBD2. The CDR3 contains 16 residues. Trimming took 4 bases from V and 1 from J; bases not matched to a gene: 7. Germline V CDR1 and CDR2: SGHKS, YYEKEE (reference sequence). CDR3 protein: CASSRDLAGRTDTQYF. The CDR3 region has the DNA TGTGCCAGCAGCCGGGACCTAGCGGGGCGCACAGATACGCAGTATTTT.

This chain links TRBV9 with TRBJ2-5, with 7 bases identical to TRBD2. This CDR3 has 15 amino acids. V shed 0 bases and J 5 bases; nucleotides not matched to a gene: 7. Germline CDR1 is SGDLS and CDR2 is YYNGEE. CDR3 sequence (DNA): TGTGCCAGCAGCGTAGGGTTGGGGGAGGGGGAGACCCAGTACTTC. Its translation is CASSVGLGEGETQYF.

This rearrangement joins TRBV6-6 to TRBJ2-3; D unresolved. The V gene's germline CDR1 is MNHNY and CDR2 SVGAGI (reference sequence). V lost 2 bases and J 5 bases, leaving 2 bases between the germline ends. This CDR3 comprises 11 residues. CDR3 bases: TGTGCCAGCAGTTACCTAGATACGCAGTATTTT. Its protein is CASSYLDTQYF.

This clone was found a few times. The chain links TRBV11-2 to TRBJ1-2; weak D call: TRBD1 (5 bases). The germline V gene encodes CDR1 SGHAT and CDR2 FQNNGV. The CDR3 length is 12 residues. V shed 5 bases and J shed 11 bases, with 15 bases lying between them. The CDR3 loop is CASSAWGDPYTF. CDR3 sequence (DNA): TGTGCCAGCAGCGCCTGGGGGGACCCTTACACCTTC.

The chain joins TRBV18 to TRBJ1-1; no definite D call. The CDR3 spans 12 residues. The V gene lost 4 bases and the J gene lost 4 bases, with 7 bases spanning the gap. From germline, CDR1 is KGHSH and CDR2 LQKENI. The CDR3 sequence is CASSREGTEAFF. CDR3 sequence (DNA): TGTGCCAGCTCACGGGAGGGCACTGAAGCTTTCTTT.